The clone carrying this T cell receptor (beta chain) was counted many times. This sample is drawn from a study of early T cells in non-severe SARS-CoV-2 infection. Per the germline V gene, CDR1 is SGHAT and CDR2 is FQNNGV. V shed 5 bases, J shed 8 bases, and the junction held 15 bases outside the gene matches. The CDR3 sequence is 16 residues long. The protocol attached unique molecular identifiers to individual cDNA molecules. TCRdb reprocessed the 5' RACE reads with MiXCR, giving one entry per CDR3 protein. The sample contains more than 35,000 distinct CDR3 sequences, roughly 12% of which appear only once.

Sequencing used whole blood. The V call is TRBV11-2, the J call TRBJ2-1; 7 nucleotides line up with TRBD1. This TCR was recovered from an adult who was a healthcare worker with PCR-confirmed SARS-CoV-2 infection or an uninfected control (not recorded which). CDR3 DNA: TGTGCCAGCAGCCCGCTAAGGGGGCGAACCGCCGATGAGCAGTTCTTC. Encoded protein: CASSPLRGRTADEQFF. Based on the CDR3 plus reference TRBV11-2 and TRBJ2-1, the full variable domain is EAGVAQSPRYKIIEKRQSVAFWCNPISGHATLYWYQQILGQGPKLLIQFQNNGVVDDSQLPKDRFSAERLKGVDSTLKIQPAKLEDSAVYLCASSPLRGRTADEQFFGPGTRLTVL.